The sequence of this T cell receptor beta chain was determined in a study of T-cell reconstitution after alpha-beta-depleted transplantation in children. Study conclusions and caveats: Reportedly, only several hundred clones from non-depleted graft cells drove alpha-beta T-cell counts at about two months. Certain patients had high TCRbeta diversity at day 60, and it came from recipient T cells and thymic progenitors that survived. A year post-transplant, T-cell counts and diversity derived mostly from newly produced T cells.

This clonotype occurred many times. The antigen is not known. The CDR3 length is 11 residues. Germline V gives CDR1 ENHRY, CDR2 SYGVKD. V lost 3 bases and J 3 bases, leaving 0 bases between the germline ends. Preparation of the TCRbeta library used unique molecular identifiers. TCRdb re-derived calls from the PCR reads in MiXCR, one entry per CDR3 protein. The sample contains under 850,000 distinct CDR3 sequences, around 14% of which appear only once. The sequence came from a girl aged 2-10 years with congenital amegakaryocytic thrombocytopenia, due to receive a stem cell transplant. The material was PBMCs, obtained before TCRalphabeta/CD19-depleted stem cell transplant. The chain recombines TRBV10-3 with TRBJ2-1; no firm D call. CDR3 residues: CAISDYNEQFF. The CDR3 DNA sequence: TGTGCCATCAGTGACTACAATGAGCAGTTCTTC.